The rows below give T cell receptor beta chains drawn from one sample of a study of breast tumors, draining lymph nodes, adjacent tissues. TCRdb reprocessed the multiplex PCR reads with MiXCR, giving one entry per CDR3 protein. The sample lists about 200,000 distinct CDR3 sequences, approximately 33% occurring once. Sequencing was performed on axillary lymph node tissue. Source of these receptors: a female donor with breast cancer. Some clones in this sample may be carry-over from other donors' samples. Both conserved end residues are part of each CDR3. Each record gives: CDR3 DNA, CDR3 protein, clone size, J gene, V gene, D gene. The D gene is left open where the match is weak. Expanded clones get a size class; other rows say once, few or many, or leave the size out.

DNA: TGTGCCAGCAGTTTATCGAGCCGACGCTCCTACAATGAGCAGTTCTTC
CDR3: CASSLSSRRSYNEQFF
size: many
J: TRBJ2-1
V: TRBV12-3/TRBV12-4
D: NA

DNA: TGTGCCAGCAGTTTACCGCTAACTAGCGGGAGCTACGAGCAGTACTTC
CDR3: CASSLPLTSGSYEQYF
size: NA
J: TRBJ2-7
V: TRBV27
D: TRBD2

DNA: TGTGCTAGCTCTCTGACCAGGTCCGACACCGGGGAGCTGTTTTTT
CDR3: CASSLTRSDTGELFF
size: many
J: TRBJ2-2
V: TRBV7-7
D: NA

DNA: TGCAGTGCTAGGCCACCGGGACGGGCCCCTGGGGAGCAGTACTTC
CDR3: CSARPPGRAPGEQYF
size: many
J: TRBJ2-7
V: TRBV20-1
D: NA

DNA: TGTGCCAGCAGCCAAGATTCGGGGCAGTTCTTC
CDR3: CASSQDSGQFF
size: NA
J: TRBJ2-1
V: TRBV3-1
D: NA

DNA: TGTGCCAGCAGCTTAGGCGGGACCGGACACGAGCAGTACTTC
CDR3: CASSLGGTGHEQYF
size: many
J: TRBJ2-7
V: TRBV7-9
D: NA

DNA: TGTGCCAGCTCACCTGGGACAGATATTAACTATGGCTACACCTTC
CDR3: CASSPGTDINYGYTF
size: few
J: TRBJ1-2
V: TRBV18
D: TRBD1

DNA: TGTGCCAGCAGCCGGGGCGGGACAGGTTATGGCTACACCTTC
CDR3: CASSRGGTGYGYTF
size: once
J: TRBJ1-2
V: TRBV5-5
D: TRBD1

DNA: TGTGCCAGCAGATTTCGAGGCTACACCTTC
CDR3: CASRFRGYTF
size: many
J: TRBJ1-2
V: TRBV6-6
D: NA

DNA: TGTGCCAGCAGTCAGCAGGGGGCGGGTGGGCAAGAGACCCAGTACTTC
CDR3: CASSQQGAGGQETQYF
size: NA
J: TRBJ2-5
V: TRBV2
D: TRBD1

DNA: TGTGCCAGCAGTTCCTTGGGACAAGACGGTCAGCCCCAGCATTTT
CDR3: CASSSLGQDGQPQHF
size: NA
J: TRBJ1-5
V: TRBV5-6
D: NA

DNA: TGTGCCACCGGGACTAGCGGTCCGTACAATGAGCAGTTCTTC
CDR3: CATGTSGPYNEQFF
size: many
J: TRBJ2-1
V: TRBV19
D: TRBD2

DNA: TGCAGCGTTGTTCCGGGAGCGAACACCGGGGAGCTGTTTTTT
CDR3: CSVVPGANTGELFF
size: NA
J: TRBJ2-2
V: TRBV29-1
D: NA

DNA: TGTGCCAGCAGCCCGTTAGCGGGAGGGGGAACCGGGGAGCTGTTTTTT
CDR3: CASSPLAGGGTGELFF
size: NA
J: TRBJ2-2
V: TRBV7-9
D: TRBD2

DNA: TGCGCCAGCAGCTTGCAAGTCGACACTGAAGCTTTCTTT
CDR3: CASSLQVDTEAFF
size: few
J: TRBJ1-1
V: TRBV5-1
D: NA

DNA: TGTGCCAGCAGCTTAAAGGTGGTAGGTGTCGCTACGCAGTATTTT
CDR3: CASSLKVVGVATQYF
size: once
J: TRBJ2-3
V: TRBV7-3
D: NA

DNA: TGTGCCAGTAGTATCCGTCCGAACACCGGGGAGCTGTTTTTT
CDR3: CASSIRPNTGELFF
size: NA
J: TRBJ2-2
V: TRBV19
D: NA

DNA: TGTGCCAGCAGTCCGGGGCCTAGCGGTACAGATACGCAGTATTTT
CDR3: CASSPGPSGTDTQYF
size: many
J: TRBJ2-3
V: TRBV2
D: TRBD2

DNA: TGTGCCAGCAAGCCCCCCACAGGGGGCGGTATTCAAGAGACCCAGTACTTC
CDR3: CASKPPTGGGIQETQYF
size: many
J: TRBJ2-5
V: TRBV6-6
D: TRBD1

DNA: TGCAGTGCTAGACGAGCTGGGGGCAACACCGGGGAGCTGTTTTTT
CDR3: CSARRAGGNTGELFF
size: NA
J: TRBJ2-2
V: TRBV20-1
D: NA

DNA: TGTGCCAGCAGCCCCCGGGACTGGCGGGTGAGGGAGCAGTACTTC
CDR3: CASSPRDWRVREQYF
size: many
J: TRBJ2-7
V: TRBV5-6
D: NA

DNA: TGTGCCAGCAGTGAAGAGGGGGGGACTGAAGCTTTCTTT
CDR3: CASSEEGGTEAFF
size: few
J: TRBJ1-1
V: TRBV2
D: NA

DNA: TGTGCCTGCCAGGAGCGGGAGCAAAACATTCAGTACTTC
CDR3: CACQEREQNIQYF
size: many
J: TRBJ2-4
V: TRBV30
D: TRBD2

DNA: TGTGCCAGCAGCTTAGTCGGGGGCCCGGCCTACGAGCAGCACTTC
CDR3: CASSLVGGPAYEQHF
size: few
J: TRBJ2-7
V: TRBV7-8
D: NA

DNA: TGTGCCAGCAGCCTCAGCGGGACCACAAATACGCAGTATTTT
CDR3: CASSLSGTTNTQYF
size: NA
J: TRBJ2-3
V: TRBV7-6
D: TRBD2

DNA: TGCGCCAGCAGCCCGACTGGGATAGCGGGAAGCGAGCAGTACTTC
CDR3: CASSPTGIAGSEQYF
size: many
J: TRBJ2-7
V: TRBV5-1
D: TRBD2

DNA: TGCGCCAGCAGCCAGGCAGGGACTGGAAACACCATATATTTT
CDR3: CASSQAGTGNTIYF
size: many
J: TRBJ1-3
V: TRBV4-1
D: NA

DNA: TGTGCCAGCAGTTCTACGACAGGTCAGCAAGAGACCCAGTACTTC
CDR3: CASSSTTGQQETQYF
size: many
J: TRBJ2-5
V: TRBV6-6
D: NA

DNA: TGCAGTGCTACGGGGGGCCAACTGAACACTGAAGCTTTCTTT
CDR3: CSATGGQLNTEAFF
size: few
J: TRBJ1-1
V: TRBV20-1
D: NA

DNA: TGCGCCAGCAGCCAGGTGGGGGGGGGTTACAATGAGCAGTTCTTC
CDR3: CASSQVGGGYNEQFF
size: NA
J: TRBJ2-1
V: TRBV5-1
D: TRBD2

DNA: TGTGCCAGTAGTACGGGGCTGTTCAATGAGCCCCAGCATTTT
CDR3: CASSTGLFNEPQHF
size: NA
J: TRBJ1-5
V: TRBV19
D: NA

DNA: TGCAGTGCTAGAGGGTCTAGCGGGGGGGCAGAGACCCAGTACTTC
CDR3: CSARGSSGGAETQYF
size: NA
J: TRBJ2-5
V: TRBV20-1
D: TRBD2

DNA: TGTGCCAGCACTCAGCACGATCAGGATGGGGTCGGCAGTGAAGCTTTCTTT
CDR3: CASTQHDQDGVGSEAFF
size: few
J: TRBJ1-1
V: TRBV2
D: NA

DNA: TGTGCCAGCAGTGCGTTGGAGAGTTCAAATTCACCCCTCCACTTT
CDR3: CASSALESSNSPLHF
size: many
J: TRBJ1-6
V: TRBV6-1
D: NA

DNA: TGTGCCAGCAGCCCTACCGCGGCAGAGGGTGTTGGCACAGATACGCAGTGTTTT
CDR3: CASSPTAAEGVGTDTQCF
size: many
J: TRBJ2-3
V: TRBV4-2
D: NA

DNA: TGTGCCAGTAACTCCCTTACTAGCGGGAGTAGAGAGCAGTTCTTC
CDR3: CASNSLTSGSREQFF
size: many
J: TRBJ2-1
V: TRBV19
D: TRBD2

DNA: TGTGCCAGCAGCTTGCCACTAGCGGGAGGGAACACAGATACGCAGTATTTT
CDR3: CASSLPLAGGNTDTQYF
size: many
J: TRBJ2-3
V: TRBV5-8
D: TRBD2

DNA: TGTGCCAGTAGTATCACAGGGGGCAGCACAGATACGCAGTATTTT
CDR3: CASSITGGSTDTQYF
size: many
J: TRBJ2-3
V: TRBV19
D: TRBD1

DNA: TGTGCCAGCAGCTTGGGGGGGAGGGATACGCAGTATTTT
CDR3: CASSLGGRDTQYF
size: many
J: TRBJ2-3
V: TRBV7-2
D: TRBD2

DNA: TGTGCCAGTAGCATAGGGAAGATGAATGAAAAACTGTTTTTT
CDR3: CASSIGKMNEKLFF
size: many
J: TRBJ1-4
V: TRBV19
D: NA

DNA: TGTGCCACCAGCAGAGAATCCGGGTTGAGCTCCTACAATGAAAAACTGTTTTTT
CDR3: CATSRESGLSSYNEKLFF
size: NA
J: TRBJ1-4
V: TRBV15
D: NA

DNA: TGCAGTGCTAGAGCGGGACTAGCGGGAGGGGATACGCAGTATTTT
CDR3: CSARAGLAGGDTQYF
size: NA
J: TRBJ2-3
V: TRBV20-1
D: TRBD2

DNA: TGTGCCAGCAGAGCGGGGGGGGGCGGTACCCTTTCTGAGCAGTTCTTC
CDR3: CASRAGGGGTLSEQFF
size: NA
J: TRBJ2-1
V: TRBV6-6
D: TRBD2

DNA: TGTGCCAGCTCACAGGGACAGAGCCAAGAGACCCAGTACTTC
CDR3: CASSQGQSQETQYF
size: NA
J: TRBJ2-5
V: TRBV18
D: TRBD1

DNA: TGCAGTGCCCACGGAGGGCGGAGGAGCTCCTACAATGAGCAGTTCTTC
CDR3: CSAHGGRRSSYNEQFF
size: many
J: TRBJ2-1
V: TRBV20-1
D: NA

DNA: TGTGCCAGTAGTGACACAGTAACTAATGAAAAACTGTTTTTT
CDR3: CASSDTVTNEKLFF
size: many
J: TRBJ1-4
V: TRBV19
D: NA

DNA: TGCGCCAGCAGCCAAGATACAGGGGGCTATGGCTACACCTTC
CDR3: CASSQDTGGYGYTF
size: many
J: TRBJ1-2
V: TRBV4-1
D: TRBD1

DNA: TGTGCCAGCAGCCGACTACCCACAGATACGCAGTATTTT
CDR3: CASSRLPTDTQYF
size: many
J: TRBJ2-3
V: TRBV2
D: NA

DNA: TGTGCCAGCAGCTTAGCAGGGGACTTCTATGGCTACACCTTC
CDR3: CASSLAGDFYGYTF
size: NA
J: TRBJ1-2
V: TRBV7-9
D: NA

DNA: TGTGCCACGCGCCGGGACACGTCTTATGCAACTAATGAAAAACTGTTTTTT
CDR3: CATRRDTSYATNEKLFF
size: many
J: TRBJ1-4
V: TRBV6-5
D: NA

DNA: TGCGCCAGCAGCCAGGAGACAGGGGCCAACTATGGCTACACCTTC
CDR3: CASSQETGANYGYTF
size: NA
J: TRBJ1-2
V: TRBV4-3
D: TRBD1

DNA: TGCAGTGCTAGCCGGAGGGCGCGCAATGAGCAGTTCTTC
CDR3: CSASRRARNEQFF
size: many
J: TRBJ2-1
V: TRBV20-1
D: NA

DNA: TGTGCCAGCAGTGAAGCAAGGGGAACCTATAATTCACCCCTCCACTTT
CDR3: CASSEARGTYNSPLHF
size: many
J: TRBJ1-6
V: TRBV2
D: NA

DNA: TGTGCCAGCAGCTTAGGGGTAGCGGGGTACACTCAGCCCCAGCATTTT
CDR3: CASSLGVAGYTQPQHF
size: few
J: TRBJ1-5
V: TRBV7-2
D: NA